This T cell receptor beta chain is from a study of T cells in Graves' hyperthyroidism and ophthalmopathy. Notes on the study in general: Most thyroid clonotypes that were expanded above 0.001 also turned up in blood.

Germline V gives CDR1 PRHDT, CDR2 FYEKMQ (reference sequence). The CDR3 has 15 amino acids. V lost 0 bases and J lost 3, with 11 bases in between. This clonotype was detected ten times or more. Its antigen is undetermined. The investigators amplified TCR beta CDR3 regions from RNA transcripts. A set of HTBI primers served as the primers for a first-round RT-PCR of the TCR CDR3. TCRdb reprocessed the multiplex PCR reads with MiXCR, giving one entry per CDR3 protein. There are approximately 420,000 distinct CDR3 sequences in the sample; roughly an eighth occur only once, and 4% to 6.5% lies in the top ten.

The receptor comes from a woman between 18 and 29 years old with Graves' hyperthyroidism. The chain links TRBV13 to TRBJ1-2; tentatively, D is TRBD1 (5 bases). Sequenced input: blood. In DNA, the CDR3 is TGTGCCAGCAGCTTAGGTCTCGGGGGGGACTATGGCTACACCTTC. Translated: CASSLGLGGDYGYTF.